This T cell receptor beta chain is from a study of blood T cell repertoires in COVID-19. On the study more broadly: Sample material is recorded as cDNA or gDNA derived from T cells, B-cell-depleted T cells, or PBMCs.

The repertoire was sequenced with immunoSEQ multiplex PCR; TCRdb's copy has only in-frame clones and lacks some. The data contain more than 20,000 clones, around 90% of them singletons. As regards this clone: Other nucleotide sequences in the sample specify the same CDR3.

The sequence came from a man aged 70 or older with acute or convalescent COVID-19. Sequenced: peripheral blood.

The CDR3 region has the DNA TGTGCCAGCTCACCAGGGACAGGAGACTACGAGCAGTACTTC. Translation gives CASSPGTGDYEQYF. The chain links TRBV18 to TRBJ2-7; 8 bases match TRBD1. CDR1 KGHSH and CDR2 LQKENI come from the germline V gene. The CDR3 has 14 amino acids. Trimming cost V 2 bases and J 3 bases; bases outside gene matches: 3.